A selection of T cell receptor beta chains follows, all from one sample in a study of cytomegalovirus exposure and HLA in healthy donors. Clones were sequenced by immunoSEQ multiplex PCR, and TCRdb holds only the in-frame ones, with some missing. The table records under 200,000 clones, about 96% of them present only once. The sample was PBMCs. Receptors originate from a woman aged 18 to 35 in good health and CMV-seronegative. Each CDR3 is given without its conserved first and last residue. Size is stated for part of the rows, as once, few or many counts, or as a class when the clone is expanded.

j_call v_call clone_size cdr3_aa
TRBJ1-5 TRBV15 . ATSRDPRVGNQPQH
TRBJ1-1 TRBV7-2 . ASSPYMNTEAF
TRBJ2-3 TRBV27 . ASSSKLAGGNWGTQY
TRBJ2-3 TRBV11-2 once ASSLEARSTDTQY
TRBJ2-7 TRBV6-4 . ASSDNRDRGGYEQY
TRBJ2-1 TRBV11-1 . ASSWAGTVEQF
TRBJ1-2 TRBV6-5 once ASSSQTGGHYGYT
TRBJ1-2 TRBV10-3 . AISSMTGDGYGYT
TRBJ2-5 TRBV15 . ATSRRGSGRLKRETQY
TRBJ2-5 TRBV19 . ASSTRDRSQETQY
TRBJ2-1 TRBV5-1 . ASSLVVGGEQF
TRBJ2-1 TRBV7-2 . ASSLLAGNLYNEQF
TRBJ2-5 TRBV20-1 . SALNGETQY
TRBJ2-7 TRBV5-6 . ASSTSPGYEQY
TRBJ1-4 TRBV7-2 . ASSLENHEGEKLF
TRBJ2-1 TRBV6-5 . ASSFSGGGGEQF
TRBJ2-3 TRBV6-1 . ASSPQGQGADTQY
TRBJ2-5 TRBV5-4 . ASSHGGAAETQY
TRBJ2-5 TRBV6-5 . ASSYGETQY
TRBJ2-3 TRBV19 . ASSASGGHGDTQY
TRBJ2-7 TRBV15 once ATSRETSGGFEKY
TRBJ1-2 TRBV5-1 . ASSWDRVTGYGYT
TRBJ1-3 TRBV9 . ASSGTGLSGNTIY
TRBJ1-6 TRBV19 . ASSMGQVRQTYNSPLH
TRBJ1-1 TRBV4-1 once ASSQDQGGITEAF
TRBJ1-2 TRBV4-1 . ASRTLGQGIRGYT
TRBJ2-2 TRBV7-2 . ASSFAPSVPTGELF
TRBJ2-2 TRBV29-1 once SAAKVQGIGELF
TRBJ1-5 TRBV27 . ASSLSGGIYQPQH
TRBJ1-6 TRBV27 . ASSRGLGSPLH
TRBJ1-2 TRBV5-4 . ASSQRQGGVNGYT
TRBJ1-2 TRBV19 . ASTSGTGGHGYT
TRBJ2-1 TRBV10-3 . AISDDTGKGFNEQF
TRBJ1-1 TRBV18 . ASSPTAGSLEAF
TRBJ2-5 TRBV27 . ASSLGGGRETQY
TRBJ2-7 TRBV20-1 . SASGSGEQY
TRBJ2-7 TRBV6-1 . ASSLLAGELYEQY
TRBJ2-3 TRBV7-9 . ASSRDVGRGADTQY
TRBJ2-7 TRBV14 . ASSQVGPVAEQY
TRBJ1-3 TRBV4-1 once ASSQEWAVSGNTIY
TRBJ2-5 TRBV6-6 . ASSRRARETQY
TRBJ2-1 TRBV6-5 . ASSYIAGLSYNEQF
TRBJ1-3 TRBV11-2 . ASSLTPPSSGNTIY
TRBJ1-4 TRBV29-1 . SVRDRGRGGNEKLF
TRBJ1-1 TRBV28 . ASRGGGHTEAF
TRBJ1-5 TRBV19 . ASHDRRAPQH
TRBJ2-3 TRBV19 . ASSLIWASTDTQY
TRBJ2-3 TRBV9 once ASSKEGLGAGGPLTDTQY